This T cell receptor (beta chain) derives from a study of response to subunit inactivated influenza vaccine. Points from the study as a whole: Authors suggested seasonal influenza vaccinations each recruit few new T cells.

As for this clonotype: Antigen unknown.

TCRdb recomputed calls from the RT-PCR reads with MiXCR, one row per CDR3 protein. The sample carries under 550,000 distinct CDR3 sequences, less than 7.5% recorded once. The CDR3 extends over 12 amino acids. V gave up 8 bases and J gave up 2 bases, with 10 bases separating them. Germline V gene data show CDR1 as MDHEN and CDR2 as SYDVKM. Sequencing was performed on PBMCs from blood, taken less than 30 months after vaccination. This chain uses TRBV28 with TRBJ2-7; D is uncertain. The clonotype comes from a man between 50 and 69 years old who received an inactivated influenza vaccine. CDR3 region: CASANPTYEQYF. CDR3 bases: TGTGCCAGCGCTAACCCCACCTACGAGCAGTACTTC.